This record covers a single TCR beta chain. Its specificity is not known. These data originate in a study of CD8 T cells in Susac syndrome. Notes on the study in general: The study's TCR sequencing and HLA analysis drew on a certain number of individuals. That number was acknowledged as relatively small.

Germline assignment: CDR1 SQVTM and CDR2 ANQGSEA. With 7 bases removed from V and 7 bases from J, the gap between germline ends came to 20 bases. The CDR3 extends over 14 amino acids. RNA totalling roughly 0.45 to 1 ug underwent reverse transcription with random hexamers. The TCR beta CDR3 was amplified by immunoSEQ multiplex PCR across 54 Vbeta, 13 Jbeta. TCRdb called the immunoSEQ multiplex PCR reads again in MiXCR, with one record for every CDR3 protein. This repertoire shows 200,000 to 250,000 distinct CDR3 sequences, around 95% found once; its top ten account for 0.095%. This TCR was recovered from a human donor with multiple sclerosis. The chain couples TRBV29-1 to TRBJ2-1; D may be TRBD1 or TRBD2 (6 bases each). The sequenced sample was CD4+ T cells from PBMCs. The CDR3, as DNA: TGCAGCGCACCTGGGGGGCACAGAGAGAATGAGCAGTTCTTC. It encodes CSAPGGHRENEQFF.